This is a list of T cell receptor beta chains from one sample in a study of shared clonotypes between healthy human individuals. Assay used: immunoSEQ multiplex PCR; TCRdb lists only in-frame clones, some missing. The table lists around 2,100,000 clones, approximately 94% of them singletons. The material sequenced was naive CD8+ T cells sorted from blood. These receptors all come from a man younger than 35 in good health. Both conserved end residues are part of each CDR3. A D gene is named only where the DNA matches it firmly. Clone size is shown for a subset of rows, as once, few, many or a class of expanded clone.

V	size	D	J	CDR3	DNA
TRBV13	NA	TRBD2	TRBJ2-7	CASSPVDREGIGYEQYF	TGTGCCAGCAGCCCCGTGGACCGGGAGGGGATAGGGTACGAGCAGTACTTC
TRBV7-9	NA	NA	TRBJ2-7	CASSGPLSIYEQYF	TGTGCCAGCAGCGGCCCTCTTAGTATCTACGAGCAGTACTTC
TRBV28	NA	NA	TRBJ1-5	CASSLAVGVGNQPQHF	TGTGCCAGCAGCTTGGCGGTTGGGGTAGGGAATCAGCCCCAGCATTTT
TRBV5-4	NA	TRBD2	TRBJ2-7	CASSSPEGLAAYEQYF	TGTGCCAGCAGCTCCCCCGAGGGACTAGCGGCCTACGAGCAGTACTTC
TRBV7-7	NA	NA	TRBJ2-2	CASSLDRSTGELFF	TGTGCTAGCAGCCTTGACAGATCCACCGGGGAGCTGTTTTTT
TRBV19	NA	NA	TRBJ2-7	CASSIWARTGEQYF	TGTGCCAGTAGTATATGGGCCCGAACAGGGGAGCAGTACTTC
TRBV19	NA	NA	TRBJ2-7	CASSSRDTLGYEQYF	TGTGCCAGTAGTTCTCGGGACACCCTGGGCTACGAGCAGTACTTC
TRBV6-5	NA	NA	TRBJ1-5	CASSDDRNQPQHF	TGTGCCAGCAGTGACGACAGGAATCAGCCCCAGCATTTT
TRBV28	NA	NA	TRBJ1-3	CASSLGGGGNTIYF	TGTGCCAGCAGTTTAGGTGGCGGTGGAAACACCATATATTTT
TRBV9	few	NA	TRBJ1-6	CASSGDVGPGSYNSPLHF	TGTGCCAGCAGCGGAGACGTTGGACCGGGTTCCTATAATTCACCCCTCCACTTT
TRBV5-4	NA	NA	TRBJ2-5	CASSLVGALGETQYF	TGTGCCAGCAGCTTGGTGGGGGCGCTTGGAGAGACCCAGTACTTC
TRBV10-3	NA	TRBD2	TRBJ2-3	CAIEASGPFDTQYF	TGTGCCATCGAGGCTAGCGGCCCCTTCGATACGCAGTATTTT
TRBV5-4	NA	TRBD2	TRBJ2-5	CASSSGLAGLMGETQYF	TGTGCCAGCAGCTCTGGACTAGCGGGACTTATGGGGGAGACCCAGTACTTC
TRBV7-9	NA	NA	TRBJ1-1	CASSLGSMNTEAFF	TGTGCCAGCAGCTTAGGAAGCATGAACACTGAAGCTTTCTTT